A single sample is the source of the 20 T cell receptor beta chains below, sequenced in a study of T cells after yellow fever vaccination. Each CDR3 protein gets one entry after TCRdb re-called the 5' RACE reads with MiXCR. The sample has over 110,000 distinct CDR3 sequences; 7.7% are singletons. The specimen comprised CD4+ T cells sorted from PBMCs, sampled 5 days after the yellow fever booster vaccination. The origin of the receptors is a man aged 25-45 years who received the YFV17D yellow fever vaccine.

This clonotype was observed many times. V is TRBV5-1 and J is TRBJ2-5; possibly TRBD2 for D (6 bases). Germline CDR1 SGHRS, CDR2 YFSETQ. The length of the CDR3 is 14 residues. Between the trimmed V and J ends, which lost 6 bases and 4 bases, there was a span of 16 bases. DNA for the CDR3: TGCGCCAGCACCCACCCCGGGACTCGAGAGACCCAGTACTTC. Protein product: CASTHPGTRETQYF.

In its sample, this clonotype was seen many times. V is TRBV15 and J is TRBJ2-1, with D unresolved. CDR1 is LNHNV and CDR2 is YYDKDF in the germline V gene (reference sequence). Trimming took off 1 base at V and 6 bases at J, with 10 bases between the two ends. This CDR3 is built from 14 residues. This CDR3 reads CATSRVVLPNEQFF. The CDR3 coding sequence is TGTGCCACCAGCAGAGTCGTACTTCCCAATGAGCAGTTCTTC.

This clonotype was seen repeatedly, ten times or more. One end of the junction does not line up with germline, which may come from a read error. This sequence joins TRBV5-1 and TRBJ2-3; 7 positions agree with TRBD1. Per the germline V gene, CDR1 is SGHRS and CDR2 is YFSETQ. The CDR3 loop spans 18 amino acids. Here the CDR3 reads CASSLGQYRPRITDTQYF. CDR3 in DNA: TGCGCCAGCAGTTTGGGACAGTACCGTCCGCGGATCACAGATACGCAGTATTTT.

This clonotype was seen many times. V and J are TRBV20-1 and TRBJ2-1; D is ambiguous. Germline V gene data show CDR1 as DFQATT and CDR2 as SNEGSKA (reference sequence). The CDR3 is made up of 16 amino acids. Trimming left V 1 base short and J 0 bases short, with 13 bases between. The CDR3 DNA follows: TGCAGTGCTAGAGTTTCTAATTCCGGCTCCTACAATGAGCAGTTCTTC. Amino acid sequence: CSARVSNSGSYNEQFF.

This clonotype was seen more than once but under ten times. This rearrangement joins TRBV5-6 to TRBJ2-5; 11 bases align to TRBD2. After removal of 5 bases from V and 3 bases from J, the junction contained 3 bases not matched to a gene. The germline gives CDR1 SGHDT, CDR2 YYEEEE. The CDR3 consists of 14 residues. CDR3 in DNA: TGTGCCAGCAGTGAACTAGCGGGAGAAGAGACCCAGTACTTC. Protein sequence: CASSELAGEETQYF.

This clonotype came up many times. V gene TRBV10-3 combines with J gene TRBJ1-1, with 9 nucleotides matching TRBD1. The CDR3 is 13 residues long. From germline, CDR1 is ENHRY and CDR2 SYGVKD. V gave up 8 bases and J gave up 5 bases; unmatched junction bases: 6. CDR3 in DNA: TGTGCCATCCAGGACAGGGGAGAAACTGAAGCTTTCTTT. Translating gives CAIQDRGETEAFF.

This clonotype was found many times. J is TRBJ2-7 and V is TRBV2; 9 bases are shared with TRBD1. The CDR3 length is 13 residues. Germline lookup yields CDR1 SNHLY and CDR2 FYNNEI. V was clipped by 11 bases and J by 2 bases; unmatched bases: 7. CDR3 sequence (DNA): TGTGCCGGAGGGACAGGGTTAACCTACGAGCAGTACTTC. It specifies CAGGTGLTYEQYF.

The table lists this clonotype with many counts. The V and J genes are TRBV7-2 and TRBJ1-2; D is unresolved. The germline gives CDR1 SGHTA, CDR2 FQGNSA. V was trimmed by 0 bases and J by 8 bases, leaving 4 bases between them. The CDR3 has 11 amino acids. This CDR3 reads CASSLAKGYTF. The DNA of the CDR3 is TGTGCCAGCAGCTTAGCGAAGGGCTACACCTTC.

In this sample, this clonotype turned up many times. The DNA of the CDR3 is TGTGCCAGCAGCTTGGAGACAGGCGACTACGAGCAGTACTTC. Translated, it gives CASSLETGDYEQYF. V gene TRBV5-4 combines with J gene TRBJ2-7; D might be TRBD1 (6 bases). Germline V gene sequence: CDR1 SGHNT, CDR2 YYREEE (reference sequence). V gave up 0 bases and J gave up 3 bases, with 10 bases separating them. This CDR3 comprises 14 residues.

This clonotype was recorded at least ten times. This sequence joins TRBV28 and TRBJ1-5; unclear D gene. The V and J ends lost 6 bases and 4 bases respectively, with 4 bases between them. Looked up from germline, CDR1 is MDHEN and CDR2 is SYDVKM. This CDR3 has 11 amino acids. Here the CDR3 reads CASRSNQPQHF. The CDR3, as DNA: TGTGCCAGCAGGTCTAATCAGCCCCAGCATTTT.

The gene calls are TRBV7-3 and TRBJ1-3; 8 bases align to TRBD1. The CDR3 totals 15 residues. Looked up from germline, CDR1 is SGHTA and CDR2 is FQGTGA. With 2 bases clipped from V and 4 bases from J, the junction kept 4 bases outside the gene matches. The CDR3 DNA sequence: TGTGCCAGCAGCTTACGGACAGGGTTCGGAAACACCATATATTTT. This encodes CASSLRTGFGNTIYF.

This clonotype has ten or more counts. The chain's CDR3 is CSAPGTTDEGEQYF. The CDR3 DNA reads as TGCAGTGCACCTGGGACTACCGACGAGGGCGAGCAGTACTTC. J is TRBJ2-7 and V is TRBV20-1; 7 bases match TRBD2. CDR1 and CDR2 (germline): DFQATT, SNEGSKA (reference sequence). This CDR3 is built from 14 residues. Trimming removed 6 bases from V and 6 bases from J; junction bases left unmatched: 14.

This clonotype occurred many times. V is TRBV5-1 and J is TRBJ2-3, with 8 bases matching TRBD2. Germline-derived CDR1 and CDR2 are SGHRS and YFSETQ. V was pared by 2 bases and J by 3 bases, with 5 bases of the junction left unmatched. This CDR3 comprises 15 residues. DNA of the CDR3: TGCGCCAGCAGCTTAGCGGGAGAGGAGACAGATACGCAGTATTTT. Translating gives CASSLAGEETDTQYF.

A few counts support this clonotype. The rearrangement uses TRBV7-8 and TRBJ1-4; no firm D call. CDR1 is SGHVS and CDR2 is FQNEAQ in the germline V gene. V lost 5 bases and J lost 0, with 13 bases in between. The CDR3 has 16 amino acids. In nucleotides, the CDR3 is TGTGCCAGCAGCCTCTCCGGGGTTGCAACTAATGAAAAACTGTTTTTT. It specifies CASSLSGVATNEKLFF. The entire variable domain, with the rest obtained from reference TRBV7-8 and TRBJ1-4, is as follows: GAGVSQSPRYKVAKRGQDVALRCDPISGHVSLFWYQQALGQGPEFLTYFQNEAQLDKSGLPSDRFFAERPEGSVSTLKIQRTQQEDSAVYLCASSLSGVATNEKLFFGSGTQLSVL.

The genes are TRBV19 and TRBJ2-4; 9 positions agree with TRBD1. V was pared by 4 bases and J by 2 bases, with 12 bases of the junction left unmatched. The CDR3 loop spans 18 amino acids. Germline assignment: CDR1 LNHDA and CDR2 SQIVND (reference sequence). The CDR3 coding sequence is TGTGCCAGTAGTACTCTGGGACAGGGAAGCGGGACCAAAAACATTCAGTACTTC. Amino acids: CASSTLGQGSGTKNIQYF.

The rearrangement uses TRBV10-1 and TRBJ2-5; possibly TRBD2 for D (6 bases). Trimming removed 0 bases at V and 5 bases at J, with 10 bases between. The CDR3 runs 14 residues. Germline V gives CDR1 WNHNN, CDR2 SYGVQD (reference sequence). The CDR3 is CASSESTGVETQYF. In nucleotides, the CDR3 is TGCGCCAGCAGTGAGTCGACGGGAGTGGAGACCCAGTACTTC.

This clonotype was counted ten times or more. The chain has TRBV25-1 and TRBJ2-7; 10 bases agree with TRBD2. Losses at the gene ends were 3 bases for V and 0 bases for J; bases not matched to a gene: 5. Germline values: CDR1 MGHDK, CDR2 SYGVNS. The CDR3 is 16 residues long. This CDR3 reads CASSEGGLASSYEQYF. DNA for the CDR3: TGTGCCAGCAGTGAGGGGGGACTAGCGTCCTCCTACGAGCAGTACTTC.

This clonotype was seen repeatedly, ten times or more. The gene calls are TRBV7-2 and TRBJ2-7; the D gene is possibly TRBD2 (5 bases). The CDR3 extends over 14 amino acids. Germline values: CDR1 SGHTA, CDR2 FQGNSA. The germline V and J ends were trimmed by 5 bases and 1 base, with 12 bases remaining between them. DNA of the CDR3: TGTGCCAGCAGCCAGTTGGGAGTTTCCTACGAGCAGTACTTC. As protein: CASSQLGVSYEQYF.

This clonotype was picked up many times. The V call is TRBV6-1, the J call TRBJ2-7; maybe TRBD1 (6 bases). Germline loops: CDR1 MNHNS, CDR2 SASEGT. V lost 2 bases, J lost 2 bases, and 7 bases lay in between. CDR3 length: 13 amino acids. The chain's CDR3 is CASSEYRAYEQYF. The CDR3 nucleotides read TGTGCCAGCAGTGAATACAGGGCCTACGAGCAGTACTTC.

This clonotype was observed many times. The J gene is TRBJ2-7, the V gene TRBV7-6; D may be TRBD2 (6 bases). From germline, CDR1 is SGHVS and CDR2 FNYEAQ. The CDR3 totals 13 residues. Trimming removed 5 bases from V and 5 bases from J, with 13 bases in between. The CDR3 loop is CASSPGTSNEQYF. The CDR3, as DNA: TGTGCCAGCAGCCCGGGGACTTCCAACGAGCAGTACTTC.